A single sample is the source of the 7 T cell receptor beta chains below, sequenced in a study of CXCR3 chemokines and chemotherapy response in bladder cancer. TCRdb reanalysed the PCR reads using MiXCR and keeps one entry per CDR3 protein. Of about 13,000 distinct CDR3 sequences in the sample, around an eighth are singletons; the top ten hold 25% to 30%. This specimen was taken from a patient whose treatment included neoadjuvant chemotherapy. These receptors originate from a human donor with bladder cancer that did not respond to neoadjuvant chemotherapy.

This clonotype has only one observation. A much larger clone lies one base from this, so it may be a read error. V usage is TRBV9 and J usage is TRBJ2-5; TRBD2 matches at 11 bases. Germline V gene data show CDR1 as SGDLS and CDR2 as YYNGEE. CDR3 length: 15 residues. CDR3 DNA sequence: TGTGCCAGCGGCGTAGCTAGCGGGGGGAAAGAGACCCAGTACTTC. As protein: CASGVASGGKETQYF.

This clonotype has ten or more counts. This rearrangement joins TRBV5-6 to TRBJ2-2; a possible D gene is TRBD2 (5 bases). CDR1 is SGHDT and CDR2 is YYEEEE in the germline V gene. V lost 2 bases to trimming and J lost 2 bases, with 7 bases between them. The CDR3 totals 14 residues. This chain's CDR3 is CASSFAGNTGELFF. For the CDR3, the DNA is TGTGCCAGCAGCTTTGCGGGTAACACCGGGGAGCTGTTTTTT.

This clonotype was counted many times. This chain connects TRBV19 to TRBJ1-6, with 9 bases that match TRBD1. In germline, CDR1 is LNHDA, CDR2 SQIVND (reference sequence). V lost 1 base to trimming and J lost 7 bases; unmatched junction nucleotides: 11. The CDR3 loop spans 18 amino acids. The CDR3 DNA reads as TGTGCCAGTAGTATAGTAACAGGGGGCATTGATCAGAATTCACCCCTCCACTTT. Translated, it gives CASSIVTGGIDQNSPLHF.

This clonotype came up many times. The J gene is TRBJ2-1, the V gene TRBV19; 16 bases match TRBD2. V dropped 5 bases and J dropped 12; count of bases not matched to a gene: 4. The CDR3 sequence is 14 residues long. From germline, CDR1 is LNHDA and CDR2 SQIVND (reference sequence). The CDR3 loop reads CASSSGTSGRGQFF. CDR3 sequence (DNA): TGTGCCAGTAGTTCAGGGACTAGCGGGAGGGGGCAGTTCTTC.

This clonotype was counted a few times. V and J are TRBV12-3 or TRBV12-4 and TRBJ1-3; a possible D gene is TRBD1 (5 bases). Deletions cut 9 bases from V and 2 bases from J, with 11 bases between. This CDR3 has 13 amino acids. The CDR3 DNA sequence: TGTGCCAGTAACCCAGGGCCTGGAAACACCATATATTTT. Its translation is CASNPGPGNTIYF.

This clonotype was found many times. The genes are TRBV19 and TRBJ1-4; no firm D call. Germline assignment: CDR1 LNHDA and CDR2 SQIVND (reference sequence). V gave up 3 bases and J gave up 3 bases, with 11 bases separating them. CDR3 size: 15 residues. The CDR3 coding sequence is TGTGCCAGTAGTATGGAAATCGGTTCTAATGAAAAACTGTTTTTT. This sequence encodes CASSMEIGSNEKLFF.

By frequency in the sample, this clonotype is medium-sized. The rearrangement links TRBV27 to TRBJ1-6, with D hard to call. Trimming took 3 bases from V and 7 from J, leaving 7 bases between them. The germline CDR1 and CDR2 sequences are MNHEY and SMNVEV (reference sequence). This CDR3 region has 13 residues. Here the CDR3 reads CASSFSVNSPLHF. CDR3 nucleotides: TGTGCCAGCAGTTTTTCGGTAAATTCACCCCTCCACTTT.